This TCR beta chain originates from a study of blood T cell repertoires in COVID-19. Study in general: Samples taken during acute and convalescent COVID-19 were collected in the United States, Italy and Spain. T cells, B-cell-depleted T cells, or PBMCs supplied cDNA or gDNA.

Germline V lookup: CDR1 GTSNPN, CDR2 SVGIG (reference sequence). The CDR3 is 16 residues long. V lost 0 bases and J lost 3; bases outside the gene matches: 11. In the original workflow: Reference gene primer amplification gave nucleated cell count estimates. Sequencing was performed with immunoSEQ multiplex PCR; in TCRdb, only in-frame clones are kept and a portion is missing. For V, J and clone size, that table is used; D and trimming come from the DNA. The sample has roughly 100,000 clones; 89% are singletons. The origin of this receptor is an elderly woman with active COVID-19. The sequenced sample was peripheral blood. The J gene is TRBJ2-7, the V gene TRBV30, with TRBD2 matching 7 bases. The CDR3 DNA sequence: TGTGCCTGGAGTGTATATGGGGGGGGTGGACTCTACGAGCAGTACTTC. This gives the protein CAWSVYGGGGLYEQYF.